A single sample gave rise to the 31 T cell receptor beta chains below, sequenced in a study of T cells in Graves' hyperthyroidism and ophthalmopathy. Amplification of TCR beta CDR3 regions was performed using RNA transcripts as template. TCR CDR3 regions were first amplified by RT-PCR with HTBI primers. Via MiXCR, TCRdb re-called the multiplex PCR reads, giving one row per CDR3 protein. Among approximately 400,000 distinct CDR3 sequences listed, just under 25% were seen once. The material sequenced was blood. These receptors all come from a man over 45 with Graves' hyperthyroidism.

At least ten counts were recorded for this clonotype. The chain employs TRBV5-1 and TRBJ1-1, with no clear D. The germline V gene has CDR1 SGHRS and CDR2 YFSETQ. The CDR3 consists of 14 residues. V lost 0 bases to trimming and J lost 1 base, with 7 bases between them. This chain's CDR3 is CASSLASKNTEAFF. CDR3 coding DNA: TGCGCCAGCAGCTTGGCCAGTAAGAACACTGAAGCTTTCTTT.

A word on this clonotype: A much more abundant neighbour one base away suggests this may be a read error. The V and J genes are TRBV10-3 and TRBJ2-7, with 12 bases matching TRBD2. Germline lookup yields CDR1 ENHRY and CDR2 SYGVKD. With 4 bases clipped from V and 0 bases from J, the junction kept 4 bases outside the gene matches. CDR3 size: 16 residues. The CDR3 DNA follows: TGTGCCATCAGTGGCCTGACTAGCGGGAGCTCCTACGAGCAGTACTTC. It is translated as CAISGLTSGSSYEQYF.

The table lists this clonotype with a few counts. This rearrangement joins TRBV28 to TRBJ1-5; D is undetermined. The CDR3 has 14 residues. Germline CDR1 reads MDHEN; CDR2 reads SYDVKM. V was shortened by 8 bases and J by 0 bases, with 11 bases between the two germline ends. The CDR3, as DNA: TGTGCCAGCGGCCGGCAGAATAGCAATCAGCCCCAGCATTTT. Its protein product is CASGRQNSNQPQHF.

This clonotype was detected only a few times. The CDR3 DNA follows: TGTGCCAGCAGCTTGAAAGGGTTTCAGCCCCAGCATTTT. Protein sequence: CASSLKGFQPQHF. The gene calls are TRBV13 and TRBJ1-5; no clear D. The CDR3 is made up of 13 amino acids. Between the trimmed V and J ends, which lost 3 bases and 6 bases, there was a span of 9 bases. The germline V gene has CDR1 PRHDT and CDR2 FYEKMQ (reference sequence). The whole variable domain, remainder taken from reference TRBV13 and TRBJ1-5, is AAGVIQSPRHLIKEKRETATLKCYPIPRHDTVYWYQQGPGQDPQFLISFYEKMQSDKGSIPDRFSAQQFSDYHSELNMSSLELGDSALYFCASSLKGFQPQHFGDGTRLSIL.

This clonotype came up a few times. CDR3 in amino acids: CSARTTGGFNQPQHF. CDR3 DNA sequence: TGCAGTGCTCGCACGACAGGGGGGTTTAATCAGCCCCAGCATTTT. V usage is TRBV20-1 and J usage is TRBJ1-5; 9 nucleotides align to TRBD1. V was clipped by 5 bases and J by 4 bases; unmatched bases: 9. Germline V gene lookup returns CDR1 DFQATT and CDR2 SNEGSKA (reference sequence). The CDR3 is 15 residues long.

This clonotype occurred a few times. The J gene is TRBJ1-1, the V gene TRBV6-1, with D perhaps matching TRBD1 (6 bases). Looked up from germline, CDR1 is MNHNS and CDR2 is SASEGT. V dropped 6 bases and J dropped 8 bases, with 16 bases sitting between them. The length of the CDR3 is 13 residues. This chain's CDR3 is CASRRDIPYEAFF. The CDR3 DNA is TGTGCCAGCAGACGGGACATCCCCTACGAAGCTTTCTTT.

In its sample, this clonotype was seen many times. J is TRBJ2-1 and V is TRBV11-2; 7 nucleotides agree with TRBD2. The CDR3 extends over 15 amino acids. Germline CDR1 and CDR2: SGHAT and FQNNGV. The trim removed 1 base at V and 5 bases at J, leaving 5 bases unmatched. The CDR3 DNA reads as TGTGCCAGCAGCTTAGGCCTAGCGGAGAACAATGAGCAGTTCTTC. Translation: CASSLGLAENNEQFF.

This chain uses TRBV10-2 with TRBJ2-7, with D unresolved. CDR3 length: 13 residues. From germline, CDR1 is WSHSY and CDR2 SAAADI. V lost 3 bases and J lost 1, with 7 bases in between. The CDR3 nucleotides are TGCGCCAGCAGTGACGTGGAATCCTACGAGCAGTACTTC. The encoded protein is CASSDVESYEQYF.

This clonotype was observed at least ten times. The V and J genes are TRBV12-5 and TRBJ2-3; TRBD2 is a possible D gene (6 bases). With 6 bases removed from V and 4 bases from J, the gap between germline ends came to 14 bases. CDR1 and CDR2 (germline): LGHNT, FRNRAP. This CDR3 comprises 14 residues. CDR3 in amino acids: CASGPGTRPDTQYF. CDR3 in DNA: TGTGCTAGTGGACCGGGGACTCGCCCAGATACGCAGTATTTT.

The chain uses TRBV4-1 and TRBJ1-6; 8 bases line up with TRBD1. With V trimmed by 1 base and J by 5 bases, 7 bases remained unmatched. CDR1 is MGHRA and CDR2 is YSYEKL in the germline V gene. The CDR3 consists of 17 residues. Here the CDR3 reads CASSQGNRDRNNSPLHF. The CDR3 DNA sequence: TGCGCCAGCAGCCAAGGGAACCGGGACAGGAATAATTCACCCCTCCACTTT.

V and J are TRBV24-1 and TRBJ2-6, with D hard to call. V was cut by 6 bases and J by 4 bases, with 6 bases left in between. Germline V gene lookup returns CDR1 KGHDR and CDR2 SFDVKD. The CDR3 spans 13 residues. The CDR3 region is CATSTRGANVLTF. CDR3 DNA: TGTGCCACCAGTACCCGAGGGGCCAACGTCCTGACTTTC.

As for this clonotype: At one of its ends the junction is not consistent with the germline gene, which may arise from a read error. This chain links TRBV5-1 with TRBJ2-1, with TRBD2 matching over 11 bases. Germline V gene lookup returns CDR1 SGHRS and CDR2 YFSETQ. CDR3 length equals 17 residues. Written as DNA, the CDR3 is TGCGCCAGCAGCTTGGCACTAGCGGGAGCCTCCTACAATGAGCAGTCCTTC. Encoded protein: CASSLALAGASYNEQSF.

This clonotype was counted a few times. The chain carries TRBV28 and TRBJ1-5; unclear D gene. The CDR3 runs to 15 residues. CDR1 MDHEN and CDR2 SYDVKM come from the germline V gene. Trimming removed 3 bases at V and 5 bases at J, with 14 bases between. The CDR3 loop is CASSFSPLSDQPQHF. As DNA, the CDR3 is TGTGCCAGCAGTTTCAGTCCCCTAAGCGATCAGCCCCAGCATTTT.

The J gene is TRBJ2-5, the V gene TRBV7-2; 7 positions match TRBD2. Germline V lookup: CDR1 SGHTA, CDR2 FQGNSA. This CDR3 has 16 residues. The J segment lost 5 bases and the V segment lost 0 bases, leaving 9 bases of the junction unmatched. The CDR3 protein is CASSLALGGGEETQYF. The DNA of the CDR3 is TGTGCCAGCAGCTTAGCGCTTGGGGGAGGGGAGGAGACCCAGTACTTC.

This clonotype has a handful of counts. The V call is TRBV30, the J call TRBJ1-1; D is unresolved. The CDR3 has 12 residues. Germline V gene data show CDR1 as GTSNPN and CDR2 as SVGIG (reference sequence). Deletions cut 2 bases from V and 4 bases from J, with 8 bases between. CDR3 amino acids: CAWSSEATEAFF. DNA of the CDR3: TGTGCCTGGAGTTCCGAGGCCACTGAAGCTTTCTTT.

The V gene is TRBV5-1, the J gene TRBJ2-3; 8 bases map to TRBD1. CDR3 length: 15 residues. Germline V gene sequence: CDR1 SGHRS, CDR2 YFSETQ. Losses at the gene ends were 0 bases for V and 4 bases for J; bases not matched to a gene: 4. Here the CDR3 DNA reads TGCGCCAGCAGCTTGGGACAGGGGAAGTCAGATACGCAGTATTTT. As protein: CASSLGQGKSDTQYF. The complete variable domain, with remaining parts taken from reference TRBV5-1 and TRBJ2-3, reads KAGVTQTPRYLIKTRGQQVTLSCSPISGHRSVSWYQQTPGQGLQFLFEYFSETQRNKGNFPGRFSGRQFSNSRSEMNVSTLELGDSALYLCASSLGQGKSDTQYFGPGTRLTVL.

This clonotype was counted only a few times. The chain uses TRBV7-9 and TRBJ1-1; 10 bases are a match to TRBD1. The CDR3 has 15 residues. The J segment lost 5 bases and the V segment lost 7 bases, leaving 10 bases of the junction unmatched. Looked up from germline, CDR1 is SEHNR and CDR2 is FQNEAQ (reference sequence). This CDR3 reads CASTTDRGLVTEAFF. In DNA form, the CDR3 reads TGTGCCAGCACCACGGACAGGGGGTTGGTGACTGAAGCTTTCTTT.

The CDR3 DNA is TGTGCCAGCAGCCCAAGACCCTGGGAGGGGAATGAGCAGTTCTTC. Translation gives CASSPRPWEGNEQFF. The chain uses TRBV9 and TRBJ2-1, with 7 bases lining up with TRBD2. This CDR3 spans 15 amino acids. In germline, CDR1 is SGDLS, CDR2 YYNGEE. J was trimmed by 7 bases and V by 4 bases; bases with no gene match: 11.

The rearrangement joins TRBV30 to TRBJ2-3, with no clear D. Looked up from germline, CDR1 is GTSNPN and CDR2 is SVGIG (reference sequence). Trimming took off 4 bases at V and 0 bases at J, with 8 bases between the two ends. This CDR3 is built from 13 residues. CDR3 sequence: CAWTGTSTDTQYF. CDR3 DNA sequence: TGTGCCTGGACAGGAACTAGCACAGATACGCAGTATTTT.

In this sample, this clonotype turned up a few times. This chain joins TRBV28 and TRBJ2-1; the D call may be TRBD1 or TRBD2 (5 bases each). The CDR3 sequence is 10 residues long. The germline gives CDR1 MDHEN, CDR2 SYDVKM. V was trimmed by 8 bases and J by 10 bases, leaving 9 bases between them. The CDR3 loop reads CASGWGEQFF. The CDR3 region has the DNA TGTGCCAGCGGGTGGGGGGAGCAGTTCTTC.

This clonotype was seen at least ten times. The chain is built from TRBV18 and TRBJ2-7, with 11 bases aligning to TRBD1. There are 16 residues in the CDR3. Germline values: CDR1 KGHSH, CDR2 LQKENI. J lost 0 bases, V lost 2 bases, and 3 bases had no gene match. The CDR3 DNA is TGTGCCAGCTCACCATTTGGGACAGGGGGCTCCTACGAGCAGTACTTC. Translating gives CASSPFGTGGSYEQYF. Based on the CDR3 plus reference TRBV18 and TRBJ2-7, the full variable domain is NAGVMQNPRHLVRRRGQEARLRCSPMKGHSHVYWYRQLPEEGLKFMVYLQKENIIDESGMPKERFSAEFPKEGPSILRIQQVVRGDSAAYFCASSPFGTGGSYEQYFGPGTRLTVT.

This clonotype was detected ten times or more. The chain combines TRBV20-1 with TRBJ2-1, with D perhaps TRBD1 (6 bases). There are 16 residues in the CDR3. Deletions cut 0 bases from V and 4 bases from J, with 16 bases between. CDR1 is DFQATT and CDR2 is SNEGSKA in the germline V gene (reference sequence). Here the CDR3 DNA reads TGCAGTGCTAGAGATCTGGGGGCAGGGAAGTACAATGAGCAGTTCTTC. It translates to CSARDLGAGKYNEQFF.

Turning to this clonotype: This may be a read error: a much more frequent sequence differs by one nucleotide. The chain recombines TRBV12-3 or TRBV12-4 with TRBJ2-1; maybe TRBD2 (6 bases). The ends were cut back, 6 bases at V and 7 bases at J, with 19 bases in the middle. The CDR3 has 15 amino acids. As DNA, the CDR3 is TGTGCCAGCAGCCGGACTACCGGGAGTGTAAATGAGCAGTTCTTC. Encoded protein: CASSRTTGSVNEQFF.

Many counts were recorded for this clonotype. V gene TRBV3-1 combines with J gene TRBJ1-1, with D tentatively TRBD1 (5 bases). Per the germline V gene, CDR1 is LGHDT and CDR2 is YNNKEL (reference sequence). The CDR3 runs 15 residues. The V and J ends lost 0 bases and 8 bases respectively, with 16 bases between them. This CDR3 reads CASSQDTGDPREAFF. CDR3 sequence (DNA): TGTGCCAGCAGCCAAGACACCGGGGACCCTCGGGAAGCTTTCTTT.

The CDR3 DNA follows: TGTGCCAGCAGTTACGCTACTAGCGGGAGGGGCACAGATACGCAGTATTTT. Residues: CASSYATSGRGTDTQYF. The rearrangement joins TRBV6-2 or TRBV6-3 to TRBJ2-3, with 13 bases matching TRBD2. Germline trimming cut 2 bases from V and 1 base from J; bases unmatched to any gene: 3. CDR1 and CDR2 (germline): MNHEY, SVGEGT. The CDR3 contains 17 residues.

The chain joins TRBV7-2 to TRBJ1-2, with TRBD1 as a possible D gene (6 bases). The V and J ends lost 5 bases and 5 bases respectively, with 12 bases between them. The CDR3 is 13 amino acids. Germline V gives CDR1 SGHTA, CDR2 FQGNSA. CDR3 sequence reads: CASSLHRVYGYTF. The CDR3 DNA sequence: TGTGCCAGCAGCCTCCACAGGGTTTATGGCTACACCTTC.

In its sample, this clonotype was seen a few times. The V gene is TRBV12-3 or TRBV12-4, the J gene TRBJ2-1, with 13 positions matching TRBD2. This CDR3 spans 13 amino acids. V was pared by 7 bases and J by 7 bases, with 1 base of the junction left unmatched. The CDR3 nucleotides are TGTGCCAGCAAGGGACTAGCGGGGAATGAGCAGTTCTTC. This codes for CASKGLAGNEQFF.

In its sample, this clonotype was seen many times. The chain recombines TRBV20-1 with TRBJ2-7, with a possible D match to TRBD2 (6 bases). Germline V lookup: CDR1 DFQATT, CDR2 SNEGSKA (reference sequence). The CDR3 length is 12 residues. The V end lost 3 bases, the J end lost 4 bases, and 10 bases lay between the germline ends. The CDR3 here is CSASPGAYEQYF. For the CDR3, the DNA is TGCAGTGCTAGTCCGGGAGCGTACGAGCAGTACTTC.

The V call is TRBV12-3 or TRBV12-4, the J call TRBJ2-7; maybe TRBD2 (5 bases). The V end lost 4 bases, the J end lost 4 bases, and 11 bases lay between the germline ends. The CDR3 has 13 amino acids. The CDR3 loop is CASSSGIDYEQYF. CDR3 coding DNA: TGTGCCAGCAGTTCGGGGATAGATTACGAGCAGTACTTC.

With respect to this clonotype: Germline and junction disagree at one end, which may indicate a read error. The chain links TRBV12-3 or TRBV12-4 to TRBJ2-1, with TRBD2 as a possible D gene (5 bases). The CDR3 runs 13 residues. The CDR3 bases are TGTACCAGCAGTTTTACTAGTATAAATGAGCAGTTCTTC. This sequence encodes CTSSFTSINEQFF.

This clonotype was counted many times. This chain uses TRBV12-3 or TRBV12-4 with TRBJ2-1; 9 bases are shared with TRBD2. This CDR3 spans 15 amino acids. The V gene end was trimmed by 1 base and the J gene end by 6 bases; junction bases not matched to a gene: 4. In nucleotides, the CDR3 is TGTGCCAGCAGTTTAGGGCTAGCGGGGTTCAATGAGCAGTTCTTC. This gives the protein CASSLGLAGFNEQFF.